This T cell receptor (beta chain) derives from a study of human T cells and chemical hapten exposure. The library tagged each cDNA molecule with unique molecular identifiers. In the original analysis: The median was approximately 89,000 TCRs per sample, ranging about 23,224 to 690,600. One entry per CDR3 protein, called by TCRdb with MiXCR from the RACE reads. These V and J calls originate from TCRdb's pipeline instead of the authors' own analysis. The profile covers 65,000 to 95,000 distinct CDR3 sequences, with roughly 7.9% appearing a single time and roughly 1.6% taken by the ten largest. Documented time point: healthy volunteer bleed at 6 weeks. Unfractionated whole blood yielded the extracted total RNA. There are many counts of this clonotype. Input material: whole blood. This sequence originates from a female donor in good health. Some clones in this sample may be carry-over from other donors' samples.

Here the CDR3 reads CASSPRGTSGGARQFF. CDR3 nucleotide sequence: TGTGCCAGCAGCCCCCGCGGGACTAGCGGGGGGGCCAGGCAGTTCTTC. This chain connects TRBV3-1 to TRBJ2-1; TRBD2 aligns across 16 bases. V dropped 4 bases and J dropped 12; count of bases not matched to a gene: 9. In germline, CDR1 is LGHDT, CDR2 YNNKEL (reference sequence). The CDR3 totals 16 residues.